This T cell receptor (beta chain) derives from a study of T-cell reconstitution after alpha-beta-depleted transplantation in children. Germline V gives CDR1 KGHSH, CDR2 LQKENI. The CDR3 contains 12 residues. The germline V and J ends were trimmed by 2 bases and 5 bases, with 6 bases remaining between them. Details on this clonotype: Antigen unknown.

Study-level points and caveats: About two months after transplant, alpha-beta T cells reportedly came from several hundred expanded graft clones.

Construction of the TCRbeta library involved unique molecular identifiers. A single record per CDR3 protein comes from TCRdb applying MiXCR to the PCR reads. This repertoire shows hundreds of thousands of distinct CDR3 sequences, roughly 17% found once; its top ten account for just over 40%. This sample comprised PBMCs, mostly from graft donor cells, obtained 360 days after TCRalphabeta/CD19-depleted stem cell transplant. The chain couples TRBV18 to TRBJ1-2; D ambiguous. The TCR comes from a male patient under 10 years old who had a stem cell transplant for acute lymphoblastic leukemia, so the T cells may come from the graft donor. CDR3 loop: CASSPGQYGYTF. Here the CDR3 DNA reads TGTGCCAGCTCACCAGGTCAATATGGCTACACCTTC.